The 28 T cell receptor beta chains given below trace back to one sample, sequenced in a study of cytomegalovirus exposure and HLA in healthy donors. The PCR made use of 60 Vbeta and 13 Jbeta primers. Only in-frame clones appear in the TCRdb table, and some are missing; sequencing was by immunoSEQ multiplex PCR. The table has about 150,000 clones, around 80% seen once. The sequencing sample was made of PBMCs. These receptors all come from a boy aged 2-9 years in good health and CMV-seronegative.

The rearrangement uses TRBV6-5 and TRBJ1-1; D unresolved. Germline lookup yields CDR1 MNHEY and CDR2 SVGAGI. Deletions cut 6 bases from V and 1 base from J, with 9 bases between. CDR3 length equals 13 residues. The chain's CDR3 is CASRVGRNTEAFF. DNA of the CDR3: TGTGCCAGCAGGGTTGGCCGGAACACTGAAGCTTTCTTT.

This clone was detected once. The chain combines TRBV5-6 with TRBJ2-2, with 7 bases lining up with TRBD2. Germline lookup yields CDR1 SGHDT and CDR2 YYEEEE. This CDR3 is 16 amino acids long. Trimming took 2 bases from V and 0 from J; bases not matched to a gene: 4. Here the CDR3 DNA reads TGTGCCAGCAGCTTAACTAGCGCACCGAACACCGGGGAGCTGTTTTTT. Amino acids: CASSLTSAPNTGELFF.

V and J are TRBV19 and TRBJ2-1; 9 bases are a match to TRBD2. CDR1 LNHDA and CDR2 SQIVND come from the germline V gene (reference sequence). The J segment lost 4 bases and the V segment lost 5 bases, leaving 6 bases of the junction unmatched. CDR3 size: 15 residues. The CDR3 DNA reads as TGTGCCAGTAGTGCTCTAGCGGGAAGATACAATGAGCAGTTCTTC. Translating gives CASSALAGRYNEQFF.

This sequence joins TRBV6-5 and TRBJ2-1; 7 bases are shared with TRBD2. The trim removed 8 bases at V and 4 bases at J, leaving 11 bases unmatched. Germline V gene data show CDR1 as MNHEY and CDR2 as SVGAGI. This CDR3 comprises 15 residues. CDR3 bases: TGTGCCAGCGGTGCTGGGAGGGCCTCGTACAATGAGCAGTTCTTC. It translates to CASGAGRASYNEQFF.

The rearrangement links TRBV5-4 to TRBJ2-5; D is perhaps TRBD2 (6 bases). With 0 bases removed from V and 5 bases from J, the gap between germline ends came to 14 bases. Germline CDR1 is SGHNT and CDR2 is YYREEE (reference sequence). The CDR3 is 15 residues long. CDR3 in DNA: TGTGCCAGCAGCTTGGTGTTCGGGAGTTGGGAGACCCAGTACTTC. Its translation: CASSLVFGSWETQYF.

This chain links TRBV29-1 with TRBJ1-2; D not resolved. Trimming took off 3 bases at V and 3 bases at J, with 8 bases between the two ends. The V gene's germline CDR1 is SQVTM and CDR2 ANQGSEA. This CDR3 has 12 residues. The CDR3 DNA is TGCAGCGTTGAGGGCAGGTACTATGGCTACACCTTC. Translation: CSVEGRYYGYTF. Combining the CDR3 with reference TRBV29-1 and TRBJ1-2 gives the whole variable domain SAVISQKPSRDICQRGTSLTIQCQVDSQVTMMFWYRQQPGQSLTLIATANQGSEATYESGFVIDKFPISRPNLTFSTLTVSNMSPEDSSIYLCSVEGRYYGYTFGSGTRLTVV.

For the CDR3, the DNA is TGTGCCAGCAGCTTAGTTACGGGATCAGATACGCAGTATTTT. This sequence encodes CASSLVTGSDTQYF. The chain uses TRBV11-2 and TRBJ2-3, with D perhaps TRBD2 (5 bases). V was trimmed by 1 base and J by 4 bases, leaving 9 bases between them. Looked up from germline, CDR1 is SGHAT and CDR2 is FQNNGV. This CDR3 contains 14 residues.

The J gene is TRBJ2-2, the V gene TRBV5-4, with TRBD1 matching over 10 bases. Unmatched junction bases numbered 8, after V lost 4 bases and J lost 2 bases. This CDR3 region has 17 residues. Germline V gives CDR1 SGHNT, CDR2 YYREEE (reference sequence). This chain's CDR3 is CASSPPRDRGNTGELFF. For the CDR3, the DNA is TGTGCCAGCAGCCCACCCCGGGACAGGGGTAACACCGGGGAGCTGTTTTTT.

The table lists this clone with a count of one. The gene calls are TRBV12-5 and TRBJ2-7; TRBD2 matches at 9 bases. From germline, CDR1 is LGHNT and CDR2 FRNRAP. The CDR3 contains 15 residues. Trimming removed 3 bases from V and 4 bases from J; junction bases left unmatched: 7. CDR3: CASGFTLAGGYEQYF. CDR3 coding DNA: TGTGCTAGTGGTTTTACACTAGCGGGCGGTTACGAGCAGTACTTC.

CDR3 protein: CASSKPGTGGRELFF. As DNA, the CDR3 is TGTGCCAGCAGTAAACCCGGGACAGGGGGCCGGGAGCTGTTTTTT. This chain links TRBV14 with TRBJ2-2; 12 bases are shared with TRBD1. From germline, CDR1 is SGHDN and CDR2 FVKESK. With V trimmed by 6 bases and J by 9 bases, 8 bases remained unmatched. The CDR3 is 15 residues long.

This rearrangement joins TRBV6-5 to TRBJ1-6; TRBD1 agrees at 7 bases. Germline trimming cut 8 bases from V and 10 bases from J; bases unmatched to any gene: 8. Looked up from germline, CDR1 is MNHEY and CDR2 is SVGAGI. The CDR3 has 13 amino acids. The CDR3 loop is CASRDRVLSPLHF. CDR3 in DNA: TGTGCCAGCCGCGACAGGGTTTTGTCACCCCTCCACTTT.

Of note for this clone: At one end, the junction sequence differs from germline, possibly due to a read error. The CDR3, as DNA: TGCGCCAGCAGCTTGAACCCCCCGGATAGCAGTCAGCCCCAGCATTTT. Protein sequence: CASSLNPPDSSQPQHF. V and J are TRBV5-1 and TRBJ1-5, with D unresolved. This CDR3 is built from 16 residues. The V gene's germline CDR1 is SGHRS and CDR2 YFSETQ. Drawing the rest from reference TRBV5-1 and TRBJ1-5, the complete variable domain is KAGVTQTPRYLIKTRGQQVTLSCSPISGHRSVSWYQQTPGQGLQFLFEYFSETQRNKGNFPGRFSGRQFSNSRSEMNVSTLELGDSALYLCASSLNPPDSSQPQHFGDGTRLSIL.

The chain links TRBV6-4 to TRBJ1-2; TRBD1 aligns across 8 bases. CDR1 is MRHNA and CDR2 is SNTAGT in the germline V gene. The CDR3 consists of 13 residues. V was pared by 7 bases and J by 7 bases, with 8 bases of the junction left unmatched. CDR3 sequence: CASTPGQGRGYTF. The CDR3 region has the DNA TGTGCCAGCACCCCCGGACAGGGACGTGGCTACACCTTC.

This clone has more than one count but fewer than ten. The chain couples TRBV7-9 to TRBJ2-5; 7 bases are a match to TRBD2. The germline CDR1 and CDR2 sequences are SEHNR and FQNEAQ (reference sequence). The CDR3 consists of 13 residues. Trimming at V came to 2 bases and at J to 5 bases, leaving 2 bases not matched to a gene. Written as DNA, the CDR3 is TGTGCCAGCAGCTTACGGGAGGCGGAGACCCAGTACTTC. The encoded protein is CASSLREAETQYF.

V is TRBV11-3 and J is TRBJ1-1; D possibly corresponds to TRBD1 (6 bases). The germline V gene has CDR1 SGHNT and CDR2 YENEEA. Trimming stripped 5 bases from V and 4 bases from J, with 17 bases between. There are 15 residues in the CDR3. The CDR3 spells CASSHTTGSSTEAFF. CDR3 nucleotides: TGTGCCAGCAGCCATACTACAGGGTCGAGCACTGAAGCTTTCTTT.

The chain carries TRBV11-3 and TRBJ2-5, with D possibly TRBD1 on 6 matching bases. Germline values: CDR1 SGHNT, CDR2 YENEEA. The CDR3 covers 15 residues. V lost 4 bases and J lost 4, with 16 bases in between. The CDR3 reads CASSSNSLGGETQYF. The CDR3 DNA reads as TGTGCCAGCAGCTCAAACTCGCTAGGGGGAGAGACCCAGTACTTC.

The chain links TRBV28 to TRBJ2-5; TRBD2 matches 9 bases. The CDR3 spans 14 residues. The germline V gene has CDR1 MDHEN and CDR2 SYDVKM. V shed 5 bases and J 3 bases; nucleotides not matched to a gene: 4. CDR3 bases: TGTGCCAGCAGTGCATCTAGCGGGAAAGAGACCCAGTACTTC. It is translated as CASSASSGKETQYF.

This chain links TRBV6-4 with TRBJ2-3; possible D gene TRBD2, 5 bases. This CDR3 contains 15 residues. The V gene's germline CDR1 is MRHNA and CDR2 SNTAGT. V shed 0 bases and J shed 6 bases, with 13 bases lying between them. Written as DNA, the CDR3 is TGTGCCAGCAGTGACTCGATGGCTAGCTCCGATACGCAGTATTTT. Translation: CASSDSMASSDTQYF.

The chain recombines TRBV27 with TRBJ2-6; the match to TRBD1 covers 10 bases. CDR1 is MNHEY and CDR2 is SMNVEV in the germline V gene (reference sequence). The V segment lost 5 bases and the J segment 2 bases; nucleotides outside the gene matches: 15. The length of the CDR3 is 20 residues. CDR3 protein: CASSPLNVRQGAAGANVLTF. The CDR3 bases are TGTGCCAGCAGTCCCCTTAACGTGAGACAGGGGGCTGCTGGGGCCAACGTCCTGACTTTC.

The chain combines TRBV7-8 with TRBJ2-1; D unresolved. CDR3 size: 14 residues. Trimming removed 1 base from V and 7 bases from J, with 11 bases in between. From germline, CDR1 is SGHVS and CDR2 FQNEAQ. The CDR3 nucleotides read TGTGCCAGCAGCTTAGGTGTTTCCCGGAATGAGCAGTTCTTC. Encoded protein: CASSLGVSRNEQFF.

This clone appeared a single time. This chain connects TRBV11-2 to TRBJ2-1; 9 nucleotides match TRBD2. CDR3 length: 16 amino acids. Trimming cost V 5 bases and J 0 bases; bases outside gene matches: 5. Germline V lookup: CDR1 SGHAT, CDR2 FQNNGV. CDR3 sequence (DNA): TGTGCCAGCAGCCCCGGCGGGGGGGCCTCCTACAATGAGCAGTTCTTC. Its translation is CASSPGGGASYNEQFF.

The chain has TRBV27 and TRBJ1-1; D uncertain. The CDR3 is made up of 16 amino acids. With 4 bases removed from V and 3 bases from J, the gap between germline ends came to 18 bases. Looked up from germline, CDR1 is MNHEY and CDR2 is SMNVEV (reference sequence). This CDR3 is CASSSGRRELHTEAFF. The CDR3 DNA is TGTGCCAGCAGTTCAGGCCGCCGGGAACTACACACTGAAGCTTTCTTT.

The chain carries TRBV7-8 and TRBJ1-1, with no clear D. This CDR3 has 15 residues. CDR1 and CDR2 (germline): SGHVS, FQNEAQ. Trimming left V 0 bases short and J 10 bases short, with 18 bases between. In DNA, the CDR3 is TGTGCCAGCAGCTTAGCGCAGCAGCGTCCGACGGGAGCTTTCTTT. Translated, it gives CASSLAQQRPTGAFF.

This clone appeared a single time. J is TRBJ1-2 and V is TRBV6-4; TRBD1 might be the D (5 bases). CDR1 and CDR2 (germline): MRHNA, SNTAGT. There are 14 residues in the CDR3. The germline V and J ends were trimmed by 3 bases and 7 bases, with 15 bases remaining between them. The CDR3 sequence is CASSDHSGRTGYTF. CDR3 DNA: TGTGCCAGCAGTGATCATTCAGGGCGAACTGGCTACACCTTC.

The sample holds one count of this clone. CDR3 amino acids: CASSLLLSWGYTF. Here the CDR3 DNA reads TGTGCCAGCAGCCTACTCTTGAGCTGGGGCTACACCTTC. This chain uses TRBV6-6 with TRBJ1-2; D is unresolved. This CDR3 contains 13 residues. V was shortened by 6 bases and J by 8 bases, with 16 bases between the two germline ends. The germline gives CDR1 MNHNY, CDR2 SVGAGI (reference sequence).

J is TRBJ2-7 and V is TRBV28; D unresolved. The V gene lost 2 bases and the J gene lost 2 bases, with 22 bases spanning the gap. Per the germline V gene, CDR1 is MDHEN and CDR2 is SYDVKM. The CDR3 spans 18 residues. The CDR3 here is CASSLQDRFRKPAYEQYF. The CDR3, as DNA: TGTGCCAGCAGTTTACAGGATAGGTTTCGCAAGCCCGCCTACGAGCAGTACTTC.

J is TRBJ2-3 and V is TRBV6-6; TRBD2 matches 12 bases. Losses at the gene ends were 0 bases for V and 6 bases for J; bases not matched to a gene: 4. Germline lookup yields CDR1 MNHNY and CDR2 SVGAGI (reference sequence). This CDR3 comprises 16 residues. CDR3 nucleotides: TGTGCCAGCAGTTACTCGCCTAGCGGGAGGGGGGATACGCAGTATTTT. Protein product: CASSYSPSGRGDTQYF.

V gene TRBV5-1 combines with J gene TRBJ2-7, with D possibly TRBD1 on 6 matching bases. The V end lost 5 bases, the J end lost 0 bases, and 6 bases lay between the germline ends. This CDR3 is built from 12 residues. Germline-derived CDR1 and CDR2 are SGHRS and YFSETQ. This CDR3 is CASRGGSYEQYF. Here the CDR3 DNA reads TGCGCCAGCAGAGGGGGCTCCTACGAGCAGTACTTC.